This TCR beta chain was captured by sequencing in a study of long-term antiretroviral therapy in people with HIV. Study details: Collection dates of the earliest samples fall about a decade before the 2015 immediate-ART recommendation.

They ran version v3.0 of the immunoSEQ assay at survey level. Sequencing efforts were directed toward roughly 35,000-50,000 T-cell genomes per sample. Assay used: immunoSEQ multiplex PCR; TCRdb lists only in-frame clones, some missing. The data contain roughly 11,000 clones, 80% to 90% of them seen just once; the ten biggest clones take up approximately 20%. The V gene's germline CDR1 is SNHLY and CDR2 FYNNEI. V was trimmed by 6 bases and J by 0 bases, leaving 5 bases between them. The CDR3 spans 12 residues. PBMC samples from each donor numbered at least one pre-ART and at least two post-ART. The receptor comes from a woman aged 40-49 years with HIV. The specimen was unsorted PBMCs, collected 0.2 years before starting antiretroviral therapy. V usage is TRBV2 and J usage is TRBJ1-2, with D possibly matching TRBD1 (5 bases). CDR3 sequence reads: CASSRANYGYTF. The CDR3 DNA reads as TGTGCCAGCAGCAGGGCTAACTATGGCTACACCTTC.